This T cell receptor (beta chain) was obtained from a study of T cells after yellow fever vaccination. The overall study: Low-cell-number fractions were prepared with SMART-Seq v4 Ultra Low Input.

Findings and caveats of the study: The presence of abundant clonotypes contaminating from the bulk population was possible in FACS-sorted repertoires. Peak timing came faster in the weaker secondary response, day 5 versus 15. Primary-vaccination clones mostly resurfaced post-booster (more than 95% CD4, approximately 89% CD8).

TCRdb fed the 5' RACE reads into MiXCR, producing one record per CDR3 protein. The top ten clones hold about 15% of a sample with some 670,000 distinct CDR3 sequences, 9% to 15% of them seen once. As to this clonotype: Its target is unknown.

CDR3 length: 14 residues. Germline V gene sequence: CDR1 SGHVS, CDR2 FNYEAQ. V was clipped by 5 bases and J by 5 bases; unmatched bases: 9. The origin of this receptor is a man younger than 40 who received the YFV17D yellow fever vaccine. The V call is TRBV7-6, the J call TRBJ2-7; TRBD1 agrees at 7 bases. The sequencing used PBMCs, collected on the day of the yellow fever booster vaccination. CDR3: CASSPRQGPDEQYF. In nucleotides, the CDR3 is TGTGCCAGCAGCCCAAGACAGGGACCCGACGAGCAGTACTTC.